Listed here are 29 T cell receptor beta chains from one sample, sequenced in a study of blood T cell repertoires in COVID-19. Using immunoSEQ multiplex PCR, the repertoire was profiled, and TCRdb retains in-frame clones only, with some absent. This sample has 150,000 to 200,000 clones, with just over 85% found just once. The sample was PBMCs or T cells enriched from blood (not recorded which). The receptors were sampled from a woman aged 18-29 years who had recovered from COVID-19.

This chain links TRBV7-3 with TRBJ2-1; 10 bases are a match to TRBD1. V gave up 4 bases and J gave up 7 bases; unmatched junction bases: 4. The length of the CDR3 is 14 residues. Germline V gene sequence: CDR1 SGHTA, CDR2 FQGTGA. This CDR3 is CASSSMDRGNEQFF. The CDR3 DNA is TGTGCCAGCAGCTCGATGGACAGGGGGAATGAGCAGTTCTTC.

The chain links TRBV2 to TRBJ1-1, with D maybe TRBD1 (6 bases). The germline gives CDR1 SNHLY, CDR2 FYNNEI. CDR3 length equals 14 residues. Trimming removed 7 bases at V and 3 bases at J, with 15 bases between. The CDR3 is CASTPGGGYTEAFF. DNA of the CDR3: TGTGCCAGCACGCCGGGGGGGGGCTACACTGAAGCTTTCTTT.

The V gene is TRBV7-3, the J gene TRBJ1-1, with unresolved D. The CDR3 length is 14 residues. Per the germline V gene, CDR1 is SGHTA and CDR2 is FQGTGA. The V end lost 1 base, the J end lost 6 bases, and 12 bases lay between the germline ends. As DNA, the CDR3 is TGTGCCAGCAGCTTAAATCATCCGGAGGCTGAAGCTTTCTTT. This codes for CASSLNHPEAEAFF.

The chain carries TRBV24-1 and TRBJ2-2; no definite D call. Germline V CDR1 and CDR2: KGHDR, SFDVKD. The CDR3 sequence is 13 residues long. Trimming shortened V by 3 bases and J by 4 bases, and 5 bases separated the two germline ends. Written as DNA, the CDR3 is TGTGCCACCAGTGATGAGGTCACCGGGGAGCTGTTTTTT. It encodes CATSDEVTGELFF.

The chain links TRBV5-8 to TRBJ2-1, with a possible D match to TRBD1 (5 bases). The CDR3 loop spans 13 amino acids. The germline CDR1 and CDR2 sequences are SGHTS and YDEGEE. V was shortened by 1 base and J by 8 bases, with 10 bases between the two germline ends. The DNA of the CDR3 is TGTGCCAGCAGCTTGCAAAGGGGCTATGAGCAGTTCTTC. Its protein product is CASSLQRGYEQFF.

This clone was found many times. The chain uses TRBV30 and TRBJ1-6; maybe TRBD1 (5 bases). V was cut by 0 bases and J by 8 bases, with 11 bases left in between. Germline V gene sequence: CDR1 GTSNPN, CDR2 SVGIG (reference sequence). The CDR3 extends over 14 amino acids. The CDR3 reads CAWSVADKDSPLHF. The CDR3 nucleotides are TGTGCCTGGAGTGTCGCGGACAAGGATTCACCCCTCCACTTT.

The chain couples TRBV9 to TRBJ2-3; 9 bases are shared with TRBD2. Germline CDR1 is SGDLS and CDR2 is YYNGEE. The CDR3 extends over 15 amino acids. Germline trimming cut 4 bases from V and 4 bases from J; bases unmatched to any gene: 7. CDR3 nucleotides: TGTGCCAGCAGCCCGAGAGCGGGGGGAGCAGATACGCAGTATTTT. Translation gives CASSPRAGGADTQYF.

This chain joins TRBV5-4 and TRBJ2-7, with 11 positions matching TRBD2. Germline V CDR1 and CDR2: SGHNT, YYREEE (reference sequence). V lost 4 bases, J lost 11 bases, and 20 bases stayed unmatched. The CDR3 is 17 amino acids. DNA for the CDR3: TGTGCCAGCAGCCGGGACAGGGTATCTACTAGCGGGGGCCAAGAGTACTTC. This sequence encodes CASSRDRVSTSGGQEYF.

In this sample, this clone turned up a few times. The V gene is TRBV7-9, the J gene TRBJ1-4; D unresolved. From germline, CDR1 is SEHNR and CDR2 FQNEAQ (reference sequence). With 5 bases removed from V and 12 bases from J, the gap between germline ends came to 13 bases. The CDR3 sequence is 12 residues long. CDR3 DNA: TGTGCCAGCAGCCACCTCTGGGAGGAACTGTTTTTT. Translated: CASSHLWEELFF.

Here the CDR3 reads CASSAGAGANVLTF. Here the CDR3 DNA reads TGTGCCAGCAGCGCAGGCGCTGGGGCCAACGTCCTGACTTTC. The chain employs TRBV11-2 and TRBJ2-6; D not resolved. In germline, CDR1 is SGHAT, CDR2 FQNNGV. The CDR3 loop spans 14 amino acids. The V end lost 5 bases, the J end lost 2 bases, and 7 bases lay between the germline ends.

CDR3 in amino acids: CASSQGAGVQPQHF. The CDR3 DNA follows: TGTGCCAGCAGCCAGGGGGCAGGAGTTCAGCCCCAGCATTTT. J is TRBJ1-5 and V is TRBV5-5; TRBD1 matches 8 bases. The V segment lost 4 bases and the J segment 6 bases; nucleotides outside the gene matches: 6. The CDR3 covers 14 residues. Looked up from germline, CDR1 is SGHKS and CDR2 is YYEKEE (reference sequence).

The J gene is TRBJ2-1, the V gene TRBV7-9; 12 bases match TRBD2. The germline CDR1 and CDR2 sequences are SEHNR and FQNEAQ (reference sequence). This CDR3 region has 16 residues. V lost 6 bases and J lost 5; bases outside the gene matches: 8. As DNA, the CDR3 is TGTGCCAGCAGACCTAGCGGGAGGGTGTCACACAATGAGCAGTTCTTC. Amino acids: CASRPSGRVSHNEQFF. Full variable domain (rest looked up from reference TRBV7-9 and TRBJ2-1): DTGVSQNPRHKITKRGQNVTFRCDPISEHNRLYWYRQTLGQGPEFLTYFQNEAQLEKSRLLSDRFSAERPKGSFSTLEIQRTEQGDSAMYLCASRPSGRVSHNEQFFGPGTRLTVL.

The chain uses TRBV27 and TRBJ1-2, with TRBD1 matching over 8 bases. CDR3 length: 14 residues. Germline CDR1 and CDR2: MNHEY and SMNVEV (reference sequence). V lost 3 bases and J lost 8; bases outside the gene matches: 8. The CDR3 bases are TGTGCCAGCAGTTTTCTGGGACAGGAGGGAGGCTACACCTTC. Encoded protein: CASSFLGQEGGYTF.

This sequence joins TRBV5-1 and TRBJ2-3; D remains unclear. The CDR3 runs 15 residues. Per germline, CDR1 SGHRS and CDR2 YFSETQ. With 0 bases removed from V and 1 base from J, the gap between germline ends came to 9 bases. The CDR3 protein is CASSLENSGTDTQYF. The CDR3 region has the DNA TGCGCCAGCAGCTTGGAAAACTCCGGCACAGATACGCAGTATTTT.

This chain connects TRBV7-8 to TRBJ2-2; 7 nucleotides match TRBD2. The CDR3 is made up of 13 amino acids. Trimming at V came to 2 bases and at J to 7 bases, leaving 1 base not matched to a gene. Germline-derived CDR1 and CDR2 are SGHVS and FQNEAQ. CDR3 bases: TGTGCCAGCAGCTTACCGGGAGGCGGGGAGCTGTTTTTT. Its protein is CASSLPGGGELFF. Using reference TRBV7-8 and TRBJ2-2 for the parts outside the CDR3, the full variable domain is GAGVSQSPRYKVAKRGQDVALRCDPISGHVSLFWYQQALGQGPEFLTYFQNEAQLDKSGLPSDRFFAERPEGSVSTLKIQRTQQEDSAVYLCASSLPGGGELFFGEGSRLTVL.

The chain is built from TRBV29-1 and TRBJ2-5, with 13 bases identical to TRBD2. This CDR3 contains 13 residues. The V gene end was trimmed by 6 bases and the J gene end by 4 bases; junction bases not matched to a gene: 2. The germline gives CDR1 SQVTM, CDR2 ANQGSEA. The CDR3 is CSVWTSGGETQYF. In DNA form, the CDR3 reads TGCAGCGTCTGGACTAGCGGGGGAGAGACCCAGTACTTC.

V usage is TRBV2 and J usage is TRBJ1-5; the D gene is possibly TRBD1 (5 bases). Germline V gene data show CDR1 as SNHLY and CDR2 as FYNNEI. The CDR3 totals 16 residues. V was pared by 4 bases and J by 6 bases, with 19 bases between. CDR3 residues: CASSVTQTGEGQPQHF. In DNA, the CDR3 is TGTGCCAGCAGTGTAACACAGACGGGGGAGGGTCAGCCCCAGCATTTT.

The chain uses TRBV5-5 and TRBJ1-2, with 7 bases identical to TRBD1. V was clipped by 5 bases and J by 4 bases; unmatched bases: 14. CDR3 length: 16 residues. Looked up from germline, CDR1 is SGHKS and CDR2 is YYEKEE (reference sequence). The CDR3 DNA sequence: TGTGCCAGCAGTCCCGGGGGCGGACAGGACCTCTATGGCTACACCTTC. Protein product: CASSPGGGQDLYGYTF.

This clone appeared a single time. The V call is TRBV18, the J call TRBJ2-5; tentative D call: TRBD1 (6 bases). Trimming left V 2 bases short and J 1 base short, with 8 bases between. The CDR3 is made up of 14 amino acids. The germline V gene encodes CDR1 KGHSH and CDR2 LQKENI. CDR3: CASSPGGSQETQYF. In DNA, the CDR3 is TGTGCCAGCTCACCAGGGGGCAGCCAAGAGACCCAGTACTTC.

CDR3 amino acids: CASSSETLNTEAFF. The CDR3, as DNA: TGTGCCAGTAGTTCAGAGACTTTGAACACTGAAGCTTTCTTT. This chain connects TRBV19 to TRBJ1-1; unclear D gene. The V gene's germline CDR1 is LNHDA and CDR2 SQIVND (reference sequence). CDR3 length: 14 amino acids. Trimming took off 5 bases at V and 0 bases at J, with 10 bases between the two ends. The complete variable domain, with remaining parts taken from reference TRBV19 and TRBJ1-1, reads DGGITQSPKYLFRKEGQNVTLSCEQNLNHDAMYWYRQDPGQGLRLIYYSQIVNDFQKGDIAEGYSVSREKKESFPLTVTSAQKNPTAFYLCASSSETLNTEAFFGQGTRLTVV.

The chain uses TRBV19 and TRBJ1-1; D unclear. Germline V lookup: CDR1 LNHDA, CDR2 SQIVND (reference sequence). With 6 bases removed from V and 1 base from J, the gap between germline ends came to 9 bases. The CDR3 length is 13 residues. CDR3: CASSPRGNTEAFF. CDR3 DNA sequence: TGTGCCAGTAGCCCCCGGGGGAACACTGAAGCTTTCTTT.

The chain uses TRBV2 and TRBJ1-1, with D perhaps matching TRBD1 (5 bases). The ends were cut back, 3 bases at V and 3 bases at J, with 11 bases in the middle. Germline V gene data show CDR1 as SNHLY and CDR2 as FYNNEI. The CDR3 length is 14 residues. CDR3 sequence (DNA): TGTGCCAGCAGTGAGGCAAGGGGCTACACTGAAGCTTTCTTT. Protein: CASSEARGYTEAFF.

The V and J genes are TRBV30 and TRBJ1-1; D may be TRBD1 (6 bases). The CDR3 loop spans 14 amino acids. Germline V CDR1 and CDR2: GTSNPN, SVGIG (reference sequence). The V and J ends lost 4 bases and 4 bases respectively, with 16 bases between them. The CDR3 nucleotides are TGTGCCTGGATTCGAGGGGGGGGAAGCACTGAAGCTTTCTTT. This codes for CAWIRGGGSTEAFF.

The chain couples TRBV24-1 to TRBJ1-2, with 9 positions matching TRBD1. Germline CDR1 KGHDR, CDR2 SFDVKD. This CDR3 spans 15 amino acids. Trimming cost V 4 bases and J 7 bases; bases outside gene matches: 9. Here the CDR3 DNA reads TGTGCCACCAGTGACCCGGGACAGGGTGGTGGTGGCTACACCTTC. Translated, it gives CATSDPGQGGGGYTF.

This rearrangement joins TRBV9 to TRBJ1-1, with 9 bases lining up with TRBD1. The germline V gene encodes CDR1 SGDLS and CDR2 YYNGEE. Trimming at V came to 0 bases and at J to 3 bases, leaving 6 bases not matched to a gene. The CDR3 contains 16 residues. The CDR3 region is CASSVGDRAFDTEAFF. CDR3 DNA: TGTGCCAGCAGCGTAGGGGACAGGGCGTTCGACACTGAAGCTTTCTTT.

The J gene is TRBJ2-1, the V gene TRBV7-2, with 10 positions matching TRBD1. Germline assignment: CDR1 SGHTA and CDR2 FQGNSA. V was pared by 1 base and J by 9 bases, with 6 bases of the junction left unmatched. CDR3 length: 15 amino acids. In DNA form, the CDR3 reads TGTGCCAGCAGCTTAGGGGACAGGGGATATGGTGAGCAGTTCTTC. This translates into CASSLGDRGYGEQFF.

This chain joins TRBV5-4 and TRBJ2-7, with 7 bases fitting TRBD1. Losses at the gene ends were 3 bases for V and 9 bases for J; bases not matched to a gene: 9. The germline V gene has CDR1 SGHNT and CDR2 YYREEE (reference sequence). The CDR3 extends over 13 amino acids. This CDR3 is CASSSDRISAQYF. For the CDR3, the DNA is TGTGCCAGCAGCTCGGACAGGATAAGCGCGCAGTACTTC.

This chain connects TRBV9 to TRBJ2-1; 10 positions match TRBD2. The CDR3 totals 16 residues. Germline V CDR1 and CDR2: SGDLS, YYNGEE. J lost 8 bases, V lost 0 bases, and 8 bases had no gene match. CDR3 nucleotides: TGTGCCAGCAGCGTAGCTGTGGCTAGCGGGAGTTATGAGCAGTTCTTC. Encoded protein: CASSVAVASGSYEQFF. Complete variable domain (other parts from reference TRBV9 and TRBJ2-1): DSGVTQTPKHLITATGQRVTLRCSPRSGDLSVYWYQQSLDQGLQFLIQYYNGEERAKGNILERFSAQQFPDLHSELNLSSLELGDSALYFCASSVAVASGSYEQFFGPGTRLTVL.

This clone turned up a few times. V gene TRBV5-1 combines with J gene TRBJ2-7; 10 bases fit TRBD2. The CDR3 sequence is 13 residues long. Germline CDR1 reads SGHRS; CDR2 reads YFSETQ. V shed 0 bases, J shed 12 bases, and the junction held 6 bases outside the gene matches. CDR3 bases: TGCGCCAGCAGCTTGGATCTAGCGGGAGATCTGTACTTC. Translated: CASSLDLAGDLYF.